The clone carrying this T cell receptor (beta chain) has only a few counts. The antigen remains unidentified. CDR1 and CDR2 from the germline V gene are ENHRY and SYGVKD. The CDR3 extends over 14 amino acids. The V end lost 5 bases, the J end lost 6 bases, and 13 bases lay between the germline ends. For each subset, genomic DNA was distributed in equal portions over several immunoSEQ plates. Each sorted subset replicate got 200 ng genomic DNA, roughly 33,000 genomes. Repertoires were generated with immunoSEQ multiplex PCR, while TCRdb's copy carries only in-frame clones and drops some. The sample records a few million clones, approximately 92% being singletons. This entry comes from a study of shared clonotypes between healthy human individuals. Whole-study findings and limits: Naive CD4 clonotype sharing across several donors was approximately 5%. Clonotypes not shared had lower generation probabilities than those common to all four donors.

The chain is built from TRBV10-3 and TRBJ1-4; tentatively, D is TRBD1 (5 bases). Sequences were obtained from naive CD4+ T cells sorted from blood. Documented subset: CD45RA+ positively selected. This clonotype was obtained from a man between 18 and 35 years old in good health. The CDR3 is CAISWGPTDEKLFF. CDR3 in DNA: TGTGCCATCAGTTGGGGCCCGACAGATGAAAAACTGTTTTTT.